The 3 T cell receptor beta chains below all came from one sample that was sequenced in a study of neurological immune-mediated disorders. TCRdb redid the calling of the 5' RACE reads with MiXCR, one entry per CDR3 protein. The sample lists around 78,000 distinct CDR3 sequences, more than 15% occurring once. Sequenced: PBMCs. The receptors stem from a woman aged 40 to 50 in good health.

This clonotype has a count of ten or more. The V and J genes are TRBV5-1 and TRBJ2-2; 9 bases align to TRBD1. This CDR3 is built from 15 residues. The trim removed 4 bases at V and 7 bases at J, leaving 8 bases unmatched. Germline values: CDR1 SGHRS, CDR2 YFSETQ. The DNA of the CDR3 is TGCGCCAGCAGCCTTCAACAGGGGGCCGGCGGGGAGCTGTTTTTT. Its protein product is CASSLQQGAGGELFF.

This clonotype was detected ten times or more. The chain carries TRBV5-1 and TRBJ2-3; tentatively, D is TRBD2 (7 bases). The V end lost 0 bases, the J end lost 5 bases, and 10 bases lay between the germline ends. This CDR3 region has 14 residues. Germline CDR1 reads SGHRS; CDR2 reads YFSETQ. The CDR3 bases are TGCGCCAGCAGCTTGGAGGGGGGGATAGATACGCAGTATTTT. Translated: CASSLEGGIDTQYF.

The sample holds many counts of this clonotype. V usage is TRBV20-1 and J usage is TRBJ2-7; 11 nucleotides line up with TRBD2. The CDR3 is made up of 15 amino acids. Germline loops: CDR1 DFQATT, CDR2 SNEGSKA (reference sequence). Losses at the gene ends were 1 base for V and 4 bases for J; bases not matched to a gene: 6. CDR3 protein: CSARGLAGGSYEQYV. As DNA, the CDR3 is TGCAGTGCTAGAGGCCTAGCGGGGGGATCTTACGAGCAGTACGTC.